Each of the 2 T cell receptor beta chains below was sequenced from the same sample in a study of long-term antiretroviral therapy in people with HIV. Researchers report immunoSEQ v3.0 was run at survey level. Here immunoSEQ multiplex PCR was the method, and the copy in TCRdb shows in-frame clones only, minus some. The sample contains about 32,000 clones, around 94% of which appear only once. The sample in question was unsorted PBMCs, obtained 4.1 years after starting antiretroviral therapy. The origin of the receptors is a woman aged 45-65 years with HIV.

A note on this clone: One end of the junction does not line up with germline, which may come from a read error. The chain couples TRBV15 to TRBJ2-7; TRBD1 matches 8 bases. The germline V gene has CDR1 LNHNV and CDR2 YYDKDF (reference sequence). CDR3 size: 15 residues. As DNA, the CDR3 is TGTGCCACCACCAGAGACAGGGGCACCACCTACGAGCAGTACTTC. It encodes CATTRDRGTTYEQYF.

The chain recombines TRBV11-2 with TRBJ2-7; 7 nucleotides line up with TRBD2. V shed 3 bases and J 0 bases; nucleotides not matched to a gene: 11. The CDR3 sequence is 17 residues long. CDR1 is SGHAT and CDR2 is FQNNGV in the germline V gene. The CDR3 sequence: CASSFPGRGRSSYEQYF. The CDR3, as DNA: TGTGCCAGCAGCTTCCCTGGGAGGGGCAGAAGCTCCTACGAGCAGTACTTC.